Shown below are 11 T cell receptor beta chains from a single sample sequenced in a study of PD-1 blockade in classical Hodgkin lymphoma. There was relapse after autologous stem cell transplantation in every patient, and there was variation in brentuximab vedotin exposure. TCRdb's copy holds only in-frame clones and misses some; the assay was immunoSEQ multiplex PCR. This table holds 40,000 to 55,000 clones, 88% found once. This sample comprised peripheral blood mononuclear cells (PBMCs), obtained at baseline. The receptors come from a human donor with classical Hodgkin lymphoma.

The chain combines TRBV5-1 with TRBJ2-1; 13 bases fit TRBD2. Losses at the gene ends were 4 bases for V and 8 bases for J; bases not matched to a gene: 12. Germline V gene lookup returns CDR1 SGHRS and CDR2 YFSETQ. CDR3 size: 17 residues. The CDR3 nucleotides are TGCGCCAGCAGCCCAGGACTAGCGGGAGATCTAAACGATGAGCAGTTCTTC. Amino acids: CASSPGLAGDLNDEQFF.

The V and J genes are TRBV29-1 and TRBJ1-4, with 9 bases identical to TRBD1. Looked up from germline, CDR1 is SQVTM and CDR2 is ANQGSEA. V lost 7 bases and J lost 7; bases outside the gene matches: 13. The CDR3 runs to 15 residues. The CDR3 spells CSASGTGFIGEKLFF. DNA of the CDR3: TGCAGCGCGTCCGGGACAGGGTTTATTGGTGAAAAACTGTTTTTT. Full variable domain (remainder filled in from reference TRBV29-1 and TRBJ1-4): SAVISQKPSRDICQRGTSLTIQCQVDSQVTMMFWYRQQPGQSLTLIATANQGSEATYESGFVIDKFPISRPNLTFSTLTVSNMSPEDSSIYLCSASGTGFIGEKLFFGSGTQLSVL.

The chain joins TRBV11-2 to TRBJ2-4; D may be TRBD2 (7 bases). Germline CDR1 is SGHAT and CDR2 is FQNNGV. Trimming took off 1 base at V and 8 bases at J, with 18 bases between the two ends. The CDR3 covers 16 residues. The DNA for the CDR3 is TGTGCCAGCAGCTTAGGTTGGGGGGGGGCGCAGGACATTCAGTACTTC. Its protein is CASSLGWGGAQDIQYF. The full variable domain, rest sourced from reference TRBV11-2 and TRBJ2-4, is EAGVAQSPRYKIIEKRQSVAFWCNPISGHATLYWYQQILGQGPKLLIQFQNNGVVDDSQLPKDRFSAERLKGVDSTLKIQPAKLEDSAVYLCASSLGWGGAQDIQYFGAGTRLSVL.

The chain links TRBV5-4 to TRBJ1-2; possibly TRBD1 for D (6 bases). CDR1 is SGHNT and CDR2 is YYREEE in the germline V gene (reference sequence). Trimming cost V 4 bases and J 4 bases, with 11 bases left between them. The CDR3 has 13 residues. CDR3 DNA sequence: TGTGCCAGCAGCACAAACAGGGCCTATGGCTACACCTTC. It codes for CASSTNRAYGYTF.

The gene calls are TRBV7-9 and TRBJ2-7, with D maybe TRBD2 (5 bases). Trimming stripped 2 bases from V and 2 bases from J, with 7 bases between. Germline V CDR1 and CDR2: SEHNR, FQNEAQ (reference sequence). The CDR3 totals 13 residues. The CDR3 nucleotides read TGTGCCAGCAGCTTACCGGGGACCTACGAGCAGTACTTC. Its protein product is CASSLPGTYEQYF.

This sequence joins TRBV27 and TRBJ2-7, with 8 positions matching TRBD2. The V gene end was trimmed by 3 bases and the J gene end by 3 bases; junction bases not matched to a gene: 7. Germline V CDR1 and CDR2: MNHEY, SMNVEV (reference sequence). This CDR3 has 15 residues. CDR3 in amino acids: CASSFGRSGGYEQYF. DNA of the CDR3: TGTGCCAGCAGTTTCGGTCGGAGCGGGGGCTACGAGCAGTACTTC.

The chain employs TRBV5-1 and TRBJ1-1; TRBD1 aligns across 8 bases. The CDR3 length is 14 residues. Germline CDR1 and CDR2: SGHRS and YFSETQ. With V trimmed by 0 bases and J by 5 bases, 3 bases remained unmatched. CDR3 loop: CASSLARGRTEAFF. CDR3 nucleotide sequence: TGCGCCAGCAGCTTGGCCAGGGGGCGGACTGAAGCTTTCTTT.

The rearrangement joins TRBV6-6 to TRBJ2-5; the match to TRBD2 covers 8 bases. The germline CDR1 and CDR2 sequences are MNHNY and SVGAGI (reference sequence). CDR3 length equals 15 residues. V was pared by 6 bases and J by 5 bases, with 11 bases of the junction left unmatched. Written as DNA, the CDR3 is TGTGCCAGCAGCGCGGGACTAGTTGCGAGGGAGACCCAGTACTTC. This encodes CASSAGLVARETQYF.

The chain joins TRBV28 to TRBJ2-6, with TRBD1 as a possible D gene (6 bases). Germline CDR1 and CDR2: MDHEN and SYDVKM. The CDR3 consists of 16 residues. Trimming removed 4 bases from V and 0 bases from J, with 10 bases in between. The CDR3 nucleotides are TGTGCCAGCAGTTCGGGACACGTCTCTGGGGCCAACGTCCTGACTTTC. Encoded protein: CASSSGHVSGANVLTF.

The V gene is TRBV28, the J gene TRBJ2-7; 8 nucleotides match TRBD1. Germline trimming cut 4 bases from V and 3 bases from J; bases unmatched to any gene: 2. The length of the CDR3 is 13 residues. Germline CDR1 reads MDHEN; CDR2 reads SYDVKM. The DNA of the CDR3 is TGTGCCAGCAGTTACAGGGGGGTCTACGAGCAGTACTTC. Amino acid sequence: CASSYRGVYEQYF.

The chain carries TRBV27 and TRBJ2-3; D ambiguous. CDR3 size: 14 residues. The V gene's germline CDR1 is MNHEY and CDR2 SMNVEV (reference sequence). V lost 5 bases, J lost 1 base, and 10 bases lay in between. The CDR3: CASSTIPGTDTQYF. CDR3 nucleotides: TGTGCCAGCAGTACCATCCCGGGCACAGATACGCAGTATTTT.